Listed here are 25 T cell receptor beta chains from one sample, sequenced in a study of Graves' ophthalmopathy and Graves' hyperthyroidism (dated 2018 in TCRdb). Instrument on record: Illumina HiSeq 2000. For repertoire sequencing, the TCR beta CDR3 regions were amplified from RNA transcripts. The first round of RT-PCR was done with HTBI primers and the Qiagen OneStep RT-PCR kit, and was followed by a second round of multiplex PCR, then size selection and purification. Clones were called with MiXCR by TCRdb after fastp trimmed the public reads at Q25, and only in-frame beta chains were retained. Rows merge per CDR3 protein into single entries with the most common DNA and genes. The sample table shows about 50,000 distinct CDR3 sequences, and approximately 47% are seen once. Over 3.5% of the sample comes from the top ten. Material: peripheral blood. These receptors were collected from an adult woman with Graves' ophthalmopathy.

V gene TRBV10-3 combines with J gene TRBJ2-7, with 7 bases matching TRBD1. CDR3 length: 15 amino acids. Germline V gene data show CDR1 as ENHRY and CDR2 as SYGVKD. J was trimmed by 6 bases and V by 2 bases; bases with no gene match: 10. CDR3 bases: TGTGCCATCAGTGAGCACGCCGGGACAGTCCGCGAGCAGTACTTC. This codes for CAISEHAGTVREQYF.

This clonotype has at least ten counts. Here the CDR3 reads CSARSPQGRKTQYF. CDR3 nucleotide sequence: TGCAGTGCTAGATCTCCCCAGGGTAGGAAGACCCAGTACTTC. The chain uses TRBV20-1 and TRBJ2-5; a possible D gene is TRBD1 (5 bases). From germline, CDR1 is DFQATT and CDR2 SNEGSKA (reference sequence). V lost 2 bases and J 6 bases, leaving 16 bases between the germline ends. The CDR3 is 14 amino acids.

Ten or more counts support this clonotype. The chain links TRBV7-3 to TRBJ1-1, with TRBD1 matching over 7 bases. The V and J ends lost 1 base and 6 bases, in that order; junction bases with no gene match: 8. This CDR3 has 15 amino acids. Germline lookup yields CDR1 SGHTA and CDR2 FQGTGA. CDR3 region: CASSLRGTAGAEAFF. CDR3 coding DNA: TGTGCCAGCAGCTTAAGAGGGACAGCGGGCGCTGAAGCTTTCTTT.

Judged by abundance, this clonotype is medium-sized. The rearrangement links TRBV20-1 to TRBJ2-7, with 8 bases that match TRBD2. Germline V gene lookup returns CDR1 DFQATT and CDR2 SNEGSKA (reference sequence). The CDR3 extends over 15 amino acids. Germline trimming cut 0 bases from V and 7 bases from J; bases unmatched to any gene: 11. The CDR3 protein is CSARDLGSGMGEQYF. The CDR3, as DNA: TGCAGTGCTAGAGATCTGGGTAGCGGGATGGGGGAGCAGTACTTC.

This clonotype is deemed medium-sized. The chain joins TRBV20-1 to TRBJ2-7; D may be TRBD1 (5 bases). The CDR3 has 12 amino acids. Trimming shortened V by 4 bases and J by 5 bases, and 12 bases separated the two germline ends. Germline V lookup: CDR1 DFQATT, CDR2 SNEGSKA (reference sequence). In DNA form, the CDR3 reads TGCAGTGCTATCCAGCAGGGTGACGAGCAGTACTTC. Encoded protein: CSAIQQGDEQYF.

This clonotype was recorded at least ten times. The J gene is TRBJ1-4, the V gene TRBV20-1; D gene ambiguous. The germline V gene has CDR1 DFQATT and CDR2 SNEGSKA (reference sequence). The CDR3 covers 12 residues. V was clipped by 5 bases and J by 7 bases, with 11 bases between them. CDR3 loop: CSAGKPTEKLFF. The CDR3 DNA follows: TGCAGTGCTGGAAAACCTACTGAAAAACTGTTTTTT.

This clonotype has a count of ten or more. The chain links TRBV14 to TRBJ2-1; 9 bases align to TRBD2. CDR1 and CDR2 (germline): SGHDN, FVKESK. The CDR3 spans 18 residues. V was pared by 0 bases and J by 4 bases, with 10 bases of the junction left unmatched. As DNA, the CDR3 is TGTGCCAGCAGCCAAGAGTGGGGGGCGGGAGGGGTGTACAATGAGCAGTTCTTC. This gives the protein CASSQEWGAGGVYNEQFF.

This clonotype was observed many times. The J gene is TRBJ2-2, the V gene TRBV7-2, with TRBD2 identical over 11 bases. V shed 2 bases and J 6 bases; nucleotides not matched to a gene: 5. Germline CDR1 and CDR2: SGHTA and FQGNSA. The CDR3 spans 16 residues. CDR3 nucleotide sequence: TGTGCCAGCAGCTTATTTTTAGCGGGAGGGCCCGGGGAGCTGTTTTTT. This encodes CASSLFLAGGPGELFF.

The chain employs TRBV20-1 and TRBJ2-1; D is possibly TRBD2 (6 bases). Germline lookup yields CDR1 DFQATT and CDR2 SNEGSKA (reference sequence). The ends were cut back, 6 bases at V and 12 bases at J, with 24 bases in the middle. The CDR3 loop spans 14 amino acids. The CDR3 bases are TGCAGTGCCGGGGAGGACTCGGCCCAAAAAGGGCAGTTCTTC. It codes for CSAGEDSAQKGQFF.

Ten or more counts support this clonotype. This chain links TRBV6-4 with TRBJ2-3; D is undetermined. There are 13 residues in the CDR3. V shed 0 bases and J shed 4 bases, with 5 bases lying between them. Germline assignment: CDR1 MRHNA and CDR2 SNTAGT. In DNA form, the CDR3 reads TGTGCCAGCAGTGACTCGGAATCAGATACGCAGTATTTT. Protein: CASSDSESDTQYF.

This clonotype has a count of ten or more. One end of the junction varies from germline; a read error may be responsible. The rearrangement uses TRBV7-7 and TRBJ1-1; D is perhaps TRBD1 (5 bases). This CDR3 region has 14 residues. Germline CDR1 reads SSHAT; CDR2 reads FNYEAQ (reference sequence). In nucleotides, the CDR3 is TGTGCTAGCAGCCCGGGACCGAAGAACACTGAAGCTTTCTTT. Protein: CASSPGPKNTEAFF.

Details on this clonotype: Since a much larger clone is just one base distant, this may be a read error. The chain combines TRBV7-2 with TRBJ1-2; D perhaps matches TRBD1 (5 bases). V lost 5 bases and J lost 10, with 17 bases in between. The CDR3 is 13 residues long. The V gene's germline CDR1 is SGHTA and CDR2 FQGNSA. CDR3 loop: CASSPGVVGDYTF. In DNA, the CDR3 is TGTGCCAGCAGCCCGGGGGTGGTTGGTGACTACACCTTC.

This chain connects TRBV28 to TRBJ2-3, with 13 bases lining up with TRBD2. J lost 4 bases, V lost 10 bases, and 8 bases had no gene match. The CDR3 is 15 residues long. CDR1 is MDHEN, CDR2 SYDVKM, per germline. CDR3 residues: CAIGGGLAGPDTQYF. The CDR3 DNA sequence: TGTGCCATCGGGGGGGGACTAGCGGGACCAGATACGCAGTATTTT.

The chain is built from TRBV6-9 and TRBJ1-1; TRBD1 is a possible D gene (6 bases). The germline V gene has CDR1 MNHGY and CDR2 SVAAGI. The germline V and J ends were trimmed by 9 bases and 6 bases, with 14 bases remaining between them. The CDR3 loop spans 12 amino acids. In DNA, the CDR3 is TGTGCCAGGCTGCAGGGGTCCCCTGAAGCTTTCTTT. It translates to CARLQGSPEAFF.

Ten or more counts support this clonotype. V and J are TRBV6-6 and TRBJ2-7, with D hard to call. Germline V gene lookup returns CDR1 MNHNY and CDR2 SVGAGI (reference sequence). This CDR3 is 17 amino acids long. Deletions cut 3 bases from V and 2 bases from J, with 20 bases between. The chain's CDR3 is CASSYGNRMLVTYEQYF. The CDR3 DNA follows: TGTGCCAGCAGTTATGGAAACAGAATGCTGGTAACCTACGAGCAGTACTTC.

The chain recombines TRBV7-2 with TRBJ2-7, with D perhaps matching TRBD1 (7 bases). The CDR3 runs to 14 residues. Trimming shortened V by 4 bases and J by 3 bases, and 13 bases separated the two germline ends. The germline V gene encodes CDR1 SGHTA and CDR2 FQGNSA. CDR3 coding DNA: TGTGCCAGCAGCTGGGAGGACAGGATCTACGAGCAGTACTTC. It translates to CASSWEDRIYEQYF.

This clonotype was seen more than once but under ten times. This rearrangement joins TRBV29-1 to TRBJ2-2, with 8 bases lining up with TRBD1. The V segment lost 4 bases and the J segment 3 bases; nucleotides outside the gene matches: 4. Germline lookup yields CDR1 SQVTM and CDR2 ANQGSEA. The CDR3 contains 14 residues. CDR3 nucleotide sequence: TGCAGCGTTGCGGACAGGGTAGACACCGGGGAGCTGTTTTTT. This encodes CSVADRVDTGELFF.

This clonotype was recorded a few times. V and J are TRBV6-2 or TRBV6-3 and TRBJ2-6; 11 nucleotides align to TRBD1. V dropped 5 bases and J dropped 2; count of bases not matched to a gene: 8. CDR3 size: 18 residues. CDR1 is MNHEY, CDR2 SVGEGT, per germline. CDR3 sequence (DNA): TGTGCCAGCAGTCCCCCCGGGACAGGGGGGCCTGGGGCCAACGTCCTGACTTTC. This translates into CASSPPGTGGPGANVLTF.

The rearrangement joins TRBV7-9 to TRBJ1-6; possible D gene TRBD1, 5 bases. The germline V gene encodes CDR1 SEHNR and CDR2 FQNEAQ (reference sequence). Trimming stripped 5 bases from V and 8 bases from J, with 19 bases between. The CDR3 has 16 residues. This chain's CDR3 is CASSQETGAADSPLHF. The CDR3 DNA sequence: TGTGCCAGCAGCCAAGAAACCGGGGCCGCGGATTCACCCCTCCACTTT. Full variable domain (outside the CDR3, taken from reference TRBV7-9 and TRBJ1-6): DTGVSQNPRHKITKRGQNVTFRCDPISEHNRLYWYRQTLGQGPEFLTYFQNEAQLEKSRLLSDRFSAERPKGSFSTLEIQRTEQGDSAMYLCASSQETGAADSPLHFGNGTRLTVT.

This chain joins TRBV20-1 and TRBJ2-5; no reliable D call. The V end lost 3 bases, the J end lost 10 bases, and 12 bases lay between the germline ends. CDR3 length: 11 amino acids. Germline CDR1 is DFQATT and CDR2 is SNEGSKA (reference sequence). CDR3 coding DNA: TGCAGTGCTAGGTTAGAAGGGATCCAGTACTTC. It encodes CSARLEGIQYF.

This chain joins TRBV7-6 and TRBJ1-2; D gene uncertain. Germline V lookup: CDR1 SGHVS, CDR2 FNYEAQ. The germline V and J ends were trimmed by 2 bases and 0 bases, with 7 bases remaining between them. The CDR3 sequence is 14 residues long. As DNA, the CDR3 is TGTGCCAGCAGCTTATTTCCGGCTAACTATGGCTACACCTTC. Protein: CASSLFPANYGYTF.

With regard to this clonotype: This clone may be a read error of a much larger clone one base away. This CDR3 is missing its conserved last phenylalanine or tryptophan, likely due to a read error. The limits of the CDR3 on the DNA are not certain, so only TCRdb's listed CDR3 is given. This chain links TRBV20-1 with TRBJ2-4; TRBD2, the D gene given by the table, was not confirmed from the DNA. The CDR3 region is 13 residues in length, termini included. CDR1 and CDR2 from the germline V gene are DFQATT and SNEGSKA (reference sequence). This CDR3 reads CSALRTSGNIRYC.

The J gene is TRBJ2-7, the V gene TRBV20-1, with 12 nucleotides matching TRBD2. Trimming removed 3 bases from V and 7 bases from J; junction bases left unmatched: 7. CDR1 is DFQATT and CDR2 is SNEGSKA in the germline V gene (reference sequence). The CDR3 extends over 14 amino acids. The CDR3 sequence is CSASQTSGSREQYF. CDR3 DNA: TGCAGTGCTAGCCAGACTAGCGGGAGTCGGGAGCAGTACTTC.

The chain is built from TRBV15 and TRBJ2-7; 9 bases line up with TRBD2. The CDR3 consists of 14 residues. Germline V gives CDR1 LNHNV, CDR2 YYDKDF (reference sequence). Losses at the gene ends were 1 base for V and 6 bases for J; bases not matched to a gene: 4. CDR3 residues: CATSRGLAVAEQYF. In nucleotides, the CDR3 is TGTGCCACCAGCAGAGGACTAGCGGTCGCCGAGCAGTACTTC.

The V and J genes are TRBV20-1 and TRBJ2-7, with 10 bases lining up with TRBD2. J lost 3 bases, V lost 5 bases, and 16 bases had no gene match. Germline V lookup: CDR1 DFQATT, CDR2 SNEGSKA (reference sequence). The CDR3 consists of 17 residues. CDR3: CSAGPVLAGAFGYEQYF. The CDR3 DNA is TGCAGTGCTGGCCCCGTTCTAGCGGGAGCTTTTGGCTACGAGCAGTACTTC.